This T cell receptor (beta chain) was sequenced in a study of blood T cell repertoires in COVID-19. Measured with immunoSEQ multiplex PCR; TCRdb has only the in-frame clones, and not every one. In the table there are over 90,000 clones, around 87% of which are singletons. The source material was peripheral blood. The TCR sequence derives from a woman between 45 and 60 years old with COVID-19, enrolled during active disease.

In DNA form, the CDR3 reads TGTGCCAGCAGGCTGGGGGGTACAGATACGCAGTATTTT. This sequence encodes CASRLGGTDTQYF. This chain connects TRBV6-6 to TRBJ2-3; D perhaps matches TRBD2 (6 bases). Germline V gene lookup returns CDR1 MNHNY and CDR2 SVGAGI (reference sequence). V gave up 6 bases and J gave up 3 bases, with 10 bases separating them. This CDR3 has 13 residues.